The text below deals with one TCR beta chain. The antigen remains undetermined. This specimen comes from a study of beta chain features in type 1 diabetes. Germline CDR1 DFQATT, CDR2 SNEGSKA (reference sequence). Trimming cost V 5 bases and J 7 bases, with 8 bases left between them. CDR3 size: 11 residues. What was sequenced were expressed TCRB transcripts, since all of the isolated RNA had been reverse transcribed. Assay: immunoSEQ multiplex PCR; the TCRdb copy retains only in-frame clones and omits some. The sample consists of nearly 700,000 clones, about an eighth of them appearing once. General observations from the study: Across all four CD4+ subsets, people with type 1 diabetes showed modestly shorter TCRB CDR3s. HLA effects on TCRB rearrangement stayed unresolved here. Sampled from patients, naive, central memory and Treg TCRB repertoires appeared more similar than those sampled from healthy donors.

The specimen sequenced was naive CD4+ T cells from blood. This sequence was found in a man aged 18 to 30 with type 1 diabetes. V is TRBV20-1 and J is TRBJ2-2, with D unresolved. The CDR3 nucleotides read TGCAGTGCTGCCTTGGGCGGGGAGCTGTTTTTT. Amino acids: CSAALGGELFF.